This TCR beta chain was captured in a study of spatial heterogeneity in lung cancer. Points from the study as a whole: Intratumoral expanded alpha and beta TCR counts were found to track tumor mutation counts.

In the library, each TCR cDNA molecule bore its own unique molecular identifier. TCRdb analysed the 5' RACE reads with MiXCR anew, one entry per CDR3 protein. Among some 1,500 distinct CDR3 sequences, about 6.7% were seen once, and the ten largest hold about 9.4%. Looked up from germline, CDR1 is MNHNY and CDR2 is SVGAGI (reference sequence). The V gene end was trimmed by 0 bases and the J gene end by 2 bases; junction bases not matched to a gene: 9. The length of the CDR3 is 18 residues. Time point specified: sample taken at primary tumor resection. By proportion, this clonotype is medium-sized. Its antigen is unknown.

This TCR came from a female donor with early-stage non-small cell lung cancer. The sample was lung tumor tissue, taken at surgery. V gene TRBV6-6 combines with J gene TRBJ2-2; 7 nucleotides line up with TRBD1. The CDR3 spells CASSYSMVQGFNTGELFF. Written as DNA, the CDR3 is TGTGCCAGCAGTTACTCGATGGTACAGGGGTTTAACACCGGGGAGCTGTTTTTT.